Below are 24 T cell receptor beta chains sequenced from a single sample in a study of human T cells and chemical hapten exposure. The time point is: patch test 2, 6 weeks after DPC sensitization. As for treatment: therapeutic diphenylcyclopropenone sensitization with weekly scalp DPC. In TCRdb, the RACE reads were re-called with MiXCR into one record per CDR3 protein. Found here are some 42,000 distinct CDR3 sequences, 8% to 9.5% of them singletons; the top ten hold approximately 15%. The material was whole blood, obtained in connection with sensitization to the hapten diphenylcyclopropenone (DPC). Receptors were obtained from a woman aged 40 to 50 with alopecia areata. Some clones in this sample may be carry-over from other donors' samples.

This rearrangement joins TRBV12-3 or TRBV12-4 to TRBJ1-6; tentative D call: TRBD1 (6 bases). This CDR3 has 18 residues. V lost 0 bases and J lost 2, with 14 bases in between. The CDR3 loop reads CASSLAGQGRTYNSPLHF. CDR3 DNA: TGTGCCAGCAGTTTAGCGGGGCAGGGGAGGACCTATAATTCACCCCTCCACTTT.

This clonotype was seen at least ten times. This sequence joins TRBV7-3 and TRBJ2-3; D ambiguous. CDR3 length: 13 amino acids. Trimming shortened V by 1 base and J by 2 bases, and 4 bases separated the two germline ends. Looked up from germline, CDR1 is SGHTA and CDR2 is FQGTGA. CDR3 coding DNA: TGTGCCAGCAGCTTAAGCCCCACAGATACGCAGTATTTT. It yields the protein CASSLSPTDTQYF.

With regard to this clonotype: This sequence may be a read error, since a much larger clone differs from it by one base. Since no conserved phenylalanine or tryptophan closes the CDR3, a read error is the likely cause. The J gene is TRBJ2-7, the V gene TRBV28, with a tentative D call TRBD1 (6 bases). The CDR3 is 14 residues long. Germline V gives CDR1 MDHEN, CDR2 SYDVKM. Trimming took off 5 bases at V and 4 bases at J, with 15 bases between the two ends. CDR3 sequence (DNA): TGTGCCAGCAGTCCCACAGGGCCTGTGTACGAGCAGTACTCC. Translating gives CASSPTGPVYEQYS.

A remark on this clonotype: Given a much more abundant clone one base away, this may be a read error. The chain is built from TRBV12-3 or TRBV12-4 and TRBJ1-2; D is unresolved. The CDR3 contains 14 residues. The CDR3 DNA reads TGTGCCAGCAATACGGCAGACCTAAACTGTGGCTACACCTTC. It codes for CASNTADLNCGYTF.

This clonotype was recorded at least ten times. J is TRBJ2-1 and V is TRBV9; perhaps TRBD2 as D (6 bases). The CDR3 consists of 13 residues. The V and J ends lost 3 bases and 5 bases respectively, with 9 bases between them. Germline V gives CDR1 SGDLS, CDR2 YYNGEE. CDR3 loop: CASSGGTDNEQFF. The CDR3 DNA reads TGTGCCAGCAGCGGCGGGACTGACAATGAGCAGTTCTTC.

This clonotype was detected ten times or more. The V call is TRBV7-2, the J call TRBJ1-5, with D possibly TRBD1 on 6 matching bases. CDR1 SGHTA and CDR2 FQGNSA come from the germline V gene. The V gene lost 4 bases and the J gene lost 3 bases, with 10 bases spanning the gap. The CDR3 has 14 residues. CDR3 sequence reads: CASSSQGFNQPQHF. The CDR3 region has the DNA TGTGCCAGCAGCTCACAGGGTTTCAATCAGCCCCAGCATTTT.

This clonotype was counted many times. The chain employs TRBV16 and TRBJ1-5, with TRBD1 identical over 7 bases. This CDR3 region has 14 residues. Germline V CDR1 and CDR2: KGHSY, FQNENV. With 4 bases clipped from V and 3 bases from J, the junction kept 3 bases outside the gene matches. The CDR3 nucleotides read TGTGCCAGCAGCCTGGACAGGATCAATCAGCCCCAGCATTTT. Protein product: CASSLDRINQPQHF. The full variable domain, completed using reference TRBV16 and TRBJ1-5, is GEEVAQTPKHLVRGEGQKAKLYCAPIKGHSYVFWYQQVLKNEFKFLISFQNENVFDETGMPKERFSAKCLPNSPCSLEIQATKLEDSAVYFCASSLDRINQPQHFGDGTRLSIL.

The chain has TRBV29-1 and TRBJ2-1; a possible D gene is TRBD2 (5 bases). The V gene lost 1 base and the J gene lost 13 bases, with 14 bases spanning the gap. The CDR3 totals 12 residues. Germline V gives CDR1 SQVTM, CDR2 ANQGSEA. The CDR3 coding sequence is TGCAGCGTTGAAGGGGCCCTCGGGGTTCAGTTCTTC. Residues: CSVEGALGVQFF.

This clonotype was picked up many times. The rearrangement joins TRBV21-1 to TRBJ2-7; the table's TRBD1 call for D was not verified on the DNA. TRBV21-1 is designated a pseudogene. The CDR3 is made up of 13 amino acids. CDR3 amino acids: CASSKPLLYEQYF. The CDR3 DNA is TGTGCCAGCAGCAAACCCCTACTCTACGAGCAGTACTTC.

This clonotype was detected many times. V usage is TRBV12-3 or TRBV12-4 and J usage is TRBJ2-5; D may be TRBD2 (5 bases). The CDR3 runs to 14 residues. V gave up 4 bases and J gave up 3 bases, with 12 bases separating them. The CDR3 loop reads CASSSGLPKETQYF. The CDR3 DNA reads as TGTGCCAGCAGTTCCGGACTTCCGAAAGAGACCCAGTACTTC.

The chain is built from TRBV6-5 and TRBJ1-2, with D tentatively TRBD1 (5 bases). V lost 7 bases and J lost 6, with 12 bases in between. In germline, CDR1 is MNHEY, CDR2 SVGAGI. CDR3 length: 12 residues. In nucleotides, the CDR3 is TGTGCCAGCAATAAGGGAGGGGATGGCTACACCTTC. Amino acids: CASNKGGDGYTF.

V usage is TRBV3-1 and J usage is TRBJ2-7; TRBD1 agrees at 7 bases. The ends lost 11 bases at V and 2 bases at J; junction bases unmatched: 6. Germline assignment: CDR1 LGHDT and CDR2 YNNKEL (reference sequence). There are 12 residues in the CDR3. DNA of the CDR3: TGTGCCGTAGGGGGCCCTGCCTACGAGCAGTACTTC. Translating gives CAVGGPAYEQYF.

A few counts support this clonotype. The rearrangement uses TRBV29-1 and TRBJ2-5, with D possibly being TRBD1 (6 bases). The CDR3 contains 11 residues. CDR1 is SQVTM, CDR2 ANQGSEA, per germline. Trimming removed 7 bases at V and 4 bases at J, with 10 bases between. CDR3 in amino acids: CSAEGVETQYF. Here the CDR3 DNA reads TGCAGCGCTGAGGGGGTAGAGACCCAGTACTTC.

In its sample, this clonotype was seen many times. J is TRBJ1-2 and V is TRBV29-1; no firm D call. The CDR3 runs to 12 residues. From germline, CDR1 is SQVTM and CDR2 ANQGSEA. V was clipped by 5 bases and J by 1 base, with 8 bases between them. CDR3: CSVRAVNYGYTF. CDR3 DNA: TGCAGCGTTAGAGCAGTTAACTATGGCTACACCTTC.

This clonotype was counted only a few times. The genes are TRBV4-1 and TRBJ2-2, with 7 positions matching TRBD1. Germline V gives CDR1 MGHRA, CDR2 YSYEKL. This CDR3 spans 17 amino acids. J lost 6 bases, V lost 0 bases, and 10 bases had no gene match. Written as DNA, the CDR3 is TGCGCCAGCAGCCAAGAGATGACAGGGTTTGTCGCCGGGGAGCTGTTTTTT. As protein: CASSQEMTGFVAGELFF.

This clonotype was counted only a few times. This chain joins TRBV5-1 and TRBJ2-3, with D tentatively TRBD1 (5 bases). Between the trimmed V and J ends, which lost 0 bases and 3 bases, there was a span of 11 bases. Germline values: CDR1 SGHRS, CDR2 YFSETQ. The CDR3 runs to 15 residues. The CDR3: CASSLETATTDTQYF. In nucleotides, the CDR3 is TGCGCCAGCAGCTTGGAGACAGCGACAACAGATACGCAGTATTTT.

J is TRBJ1-5 and V is TRBV9, with TRBD1 as a possible D gene (5 bases). Germline V CDR1 and CDR2: SGDLS, YYNGEE. The V end was cut by 4 bases, the J end by 3 bases, with 11 bases between. The CDR3 spans 14 residues. CDR3 in amino acids: CASSPTGANQPQHF. CDR3 bases: TGTGCCAGCAGCCCGACCGGGGCCAATCAGCCCCAGCATTTT.

This clonotype was seen ten or more times. The chain is built from TRBV15 and TRBJ2-2; unclear D gene. There are 15 residues in the CDR3. V was shortened by 0 bases and J by 4 bases, with 9 bases between the two germline ends. Per the germline V gene, CDR1 is LNHNV and CDR2 is YYDKDF (reference sequence). CDR3 nucleotides: TGTGCCACCAGCAGAGACGAGGTGACCACCGGGGAGCTGTTTTTT. It codes for CATSRDEVTTGELFF.

Many counts were recorded for this clonotype. The V gene is TRBV4-3, the J gene TRBJ2-1, with TRBD2 matching over 9 bases. The CDR3 is made up of 16 amino acids. Germline V CDR1 and CDR2: LGHNA, YSLEER. V shed 0 bases and J 4 bases; nucleotides not matched to a gene: 4. The CDR3 loop is CASSQDGSGGYNEQFF. The DNA of the CDR3 is TGCGCCAGCAGCCAAGACGGGAGCGGGGGGTACAATGAGCAGTTCTTC.

This clonotype appeared many times. V gene TRBV5-1 combines with J gene TRBJ2-5; D uncertain. Deletions cut 0 bases from V and 2 bases from J, with 5 bases between. CDR3 length: 13 residues. Germline V lookup: CDR1 SGHRS, CDR2 YFSETQ. DNA for the CDR3: TGCGCCAGCAGCTTGGTTATGCAAGAGACCCAGTACTTC. Encoded protein: CASSLVMQETQYF.

This clonotype was seen many times. This sequence joins TRBV2 and TRBJ2-3, with TRBD2 matching 9 bases. Trimming took 2 bases from V and 2 from J; bases not matched to a gene: 5. Germline values: CDR1 SNHLY, CDR2 FYNNEI. This CDR3 region has 16 residues. The CDR3 reads CASSENSGGITDTQYF. CDR3 nucleotide sequence: TGTGCCAGCAGTGAAAATAGCGGGGGAATCACAGATACGCAGTATTTT.

This clonotype was detected many times. J is TRBJ1-1 and V is TRBV5-1; tentative D call: TRBD1 (5 bases). This CDR3 is built from 13 residues. The V gene lost 1 base and the J gene lost 6 bases, with 10 bases spanning the gap. Germline CDR1 SGHRS, CDR2 YFSETQ. The CDR3 bases are TGCGCCAGCAGCTTGCAGGGTATAGCTGAAGCTTTCTTT. As protein: CASSLQGIAEAFF.

The rearrangement links TRBV20-1 to TRBJ2-7; no clear D gene. This CDR3 is 11 amino acids long. Germline CDR1 reads DFQATT; CDR2 reads SNEGSKA (reference sequence). V lost 6 bases and J 6 bases, leaving 12 bases between the germline ends. CDR3 sequence reads: CSAVLRREQYF. CDR3 coding DNA: TGCAGTGCCGTGTTGAGGCGCGAGCAGTACTTC.

Points on this clonotype: Possible read error: a much larger clone is one base away. The chain joins TRBV5-1 to TRBJ1-1; unclear D gene. Germline V gives CDR1 SGHRS, CDR2 YFSETQ. The CDR3 is made up of 13 amino acids. CDR3 coding DNA: TGCCCCAGCCGAGGAAACATGAACACTGAAGCTTTCTTT. Residues: CPSRGNMNTEAFF.